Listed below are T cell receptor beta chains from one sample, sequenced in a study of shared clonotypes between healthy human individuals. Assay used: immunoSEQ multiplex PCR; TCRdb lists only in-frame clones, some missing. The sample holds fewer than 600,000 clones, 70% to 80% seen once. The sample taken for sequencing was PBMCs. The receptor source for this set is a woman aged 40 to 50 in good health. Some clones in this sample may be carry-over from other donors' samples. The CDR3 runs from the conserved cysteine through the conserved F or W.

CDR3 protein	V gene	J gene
CATSREYQGGETQYF	TRBV15	TRBJ2-5
CASSKGGRTTPTRDTQYF	TRBV21-1	TRBJ2-3
CASSPLFETGSYNEQFF	TRBV27	TRBJ2-1
CASIPRNYHTDTQYF	TRBV21-1	TRBJ2-3
CASSLGVLGAAETQYF	TRBV28	TRBJ2-5
CASSLRGGIGDEQYF	TRBV28	TRBJ2-7
CASMGGTGRMRGYTF	TRBV10-1	TRBJ1-2
CASSHDPLYYGYTF	TRBV19	TRBJ1-2
CAISGGSSSHQQFF	TRBV10-3	TRBJ2-1
CASSPGQNQPQHF	TRBV7-9	TRBJ1-5
CASSLFLAGEAFF	TRBV28	TRBJ1-1
CAWRRVDTQYF	TRBV30	TRBJ2-3